This T cell receptor beta chain was profiled in a study of T cell responses to AZD1222 COVID-19 vaccine. On this clone: Antigen unknown.

Study-wide results and limits: Clonal diversity was possibly underestimated; the donors were predominantly white British and more often female. Dominant at 160-218 and 743-854, vaccine-associated CD4 TCRs also spanned spike. Sampling captured repertoires only after the peak T cell response.

V was pared by 1 base and J by 3 bases, with 12 bases between. Germline lookup yields CDR1 LNHDA and CDR2 SQIVND (reference sequence). This CDR3 is built from 15 residues. Using immunoSEQ multiplex PCR, the repertoire was profiled, and TCRdb retains in-frame clones only, with some absent. Of 200,000 to 250,000 clones in the sample, roughly 94% were seen once. This material consisted of peripheral blood, taken 28 days after the second dose of the MenACWY control vaccine. V gene TRBV19 combines with J gene TRBJ2-5; D perhaps matches TRBD2 (6 bases). The receptor's source is an adult who received the MenACWY meningococcal vaccine as a control. The chain's CDR3 is CASSIVGREEETQYF. In DNA form, the CDR3 reads TGTGCCAGTAGTATAGTTGGCAGGGAGGAAGAGACCCAGTACTTC.